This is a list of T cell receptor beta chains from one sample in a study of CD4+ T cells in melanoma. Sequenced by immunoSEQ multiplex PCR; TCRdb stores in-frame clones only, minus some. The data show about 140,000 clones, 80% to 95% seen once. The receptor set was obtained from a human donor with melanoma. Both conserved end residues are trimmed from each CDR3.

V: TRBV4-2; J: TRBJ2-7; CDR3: ASSQASTADSYEQY
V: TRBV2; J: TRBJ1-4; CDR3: ASSALQAGGEKLF
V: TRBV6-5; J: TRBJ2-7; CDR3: ASSYSGAYEQY
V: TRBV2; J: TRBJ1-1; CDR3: ASGRTGVNTEAF
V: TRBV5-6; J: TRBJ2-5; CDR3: ASSQAPGGRETQY
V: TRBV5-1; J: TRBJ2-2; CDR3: ASSFLAGSDGELF
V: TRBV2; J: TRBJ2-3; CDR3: ASGAGDTQY
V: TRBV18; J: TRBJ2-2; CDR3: ASSPRVQLSNTGELF
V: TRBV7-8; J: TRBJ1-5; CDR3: ASSHGLRGRQPQH
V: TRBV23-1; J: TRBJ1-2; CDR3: ASAYEDGEAHGYT
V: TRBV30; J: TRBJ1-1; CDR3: AWSATGTEAF
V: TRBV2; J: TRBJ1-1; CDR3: ASSQGFEAF
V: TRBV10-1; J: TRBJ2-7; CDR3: ASSEIGGQGEEQY
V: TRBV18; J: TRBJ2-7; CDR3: ASSGGGPEQY
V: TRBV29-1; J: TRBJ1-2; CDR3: SVEDFRQGAEANYGYT
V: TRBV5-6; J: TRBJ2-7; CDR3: ASSPGQSYEQY
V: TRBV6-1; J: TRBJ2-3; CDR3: ASSEVGGRGDTQY
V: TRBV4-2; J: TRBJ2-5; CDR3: ASSRTRTAGVETQY
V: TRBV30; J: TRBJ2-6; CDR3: AWTEGSSGANVLT
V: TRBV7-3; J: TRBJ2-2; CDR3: ASSPRGLAGGASGELF
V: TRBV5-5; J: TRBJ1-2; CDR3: ASSPGTEGYGYT
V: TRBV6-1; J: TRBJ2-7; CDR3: ASSDLGQGGTYEQY
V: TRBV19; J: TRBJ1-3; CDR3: ASSTDRDSGNTIY
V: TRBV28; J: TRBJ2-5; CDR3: ASSLGGGQGYETQY
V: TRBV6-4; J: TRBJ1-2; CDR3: ASSPGHTNYGYT
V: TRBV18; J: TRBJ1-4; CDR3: ASSPGTGEKLF
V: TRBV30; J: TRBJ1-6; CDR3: AWSVQSTGRSPLH
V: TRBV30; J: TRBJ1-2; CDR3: AWSKVHYGYT
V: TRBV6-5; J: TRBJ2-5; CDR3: ASSYALQAQETQY
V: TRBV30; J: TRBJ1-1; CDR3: AWGGRPEAF
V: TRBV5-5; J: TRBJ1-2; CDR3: ASSFPARGIDYGYT
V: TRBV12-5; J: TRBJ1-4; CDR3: ASGSNFEKLF
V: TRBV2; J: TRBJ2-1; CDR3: ASSEPRVGSEQF
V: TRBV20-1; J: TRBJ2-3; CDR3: SAPKWDTQY
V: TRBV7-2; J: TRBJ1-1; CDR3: ASSVRAGGVGTEAF
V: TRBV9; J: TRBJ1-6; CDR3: ASSVAGEGSGSPLH
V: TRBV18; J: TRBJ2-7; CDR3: ASSPRTGGDEQY
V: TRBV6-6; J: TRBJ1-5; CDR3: ASSYGRGGDNQPQH
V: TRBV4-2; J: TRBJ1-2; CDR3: ASSKSRDRGYGYT
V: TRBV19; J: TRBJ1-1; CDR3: ASNMYRSGTEAF
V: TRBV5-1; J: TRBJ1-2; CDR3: ASSHGQILTNYGYT
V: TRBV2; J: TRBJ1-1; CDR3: ASSAQGLRNTEAF
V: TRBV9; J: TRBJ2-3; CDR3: ASSVQGAGTDTQY
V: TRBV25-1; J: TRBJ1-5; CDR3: ASSDQGVRSNQPQH